The next 29 T cell receptor beta chains were all read from a single sample in a study of blood T cell repertoires in COVID-19. TCRdb keeps only in-frame clones here, not all; method: immunoSEQ multiplex PCR. The data contain about 390,000 clones, around 87% of them singletons. Material for sequencing was PBMCs or T cells enriched from blood (not recorded which). The receptor set was obtained from a woman between 50 and 59 years old who had recovered from COVID-19.

The chain recombines TRBV29-1 with TRBJ2-5; a possible D gene is TRBD2 (6 bases). Germline-derived CDR1 and CDR2 are SQVTM and ANQGSEA. The CDR3 runs to 12 residues. Trimming removed 4 bases from V and 5 bases from J, with 11 bases in between. CDR3 nucleotide sequence: TGCAGCGTTGGCCGGGAGTGGGAGACCCAGTACTTC. Its protein product is CSVGREWETQYF.

V gene TRBV3-1 (or the pseudogene TRBV3-2) combines with J gene TRBJ1-2; no clear D gene. Germline CDR1 LGHDT, CDR2 YNNKEL (reference sequence). CDR3 size: 17 residues. V was trimmed by 0 bases and J by 4 bases, leaving 18 bases between them. The CDR3 nucleotides are TGTGCCAGCAGCCAAGACCCTATGGAGGTTTTCGGCTATGGCTACACCTTC. Amino acids: CASSQDPMEVFGYGYTF.

V gene TRBV30 combines with J gene TRBJ1-4, with a tentative D call TRBD1 (5 bases). Trimming pared 2 bases from V and 6 bases from J, leaving 10 bases between. This CDR3 is built from 13 residues. The germline V gene has CDR1 GTSNPN and CDR2 SVGIG (reference sequence). Here the CDR3 reads CAWSLDNDEKLFF. For the CDR3, the DNA is TGTGCCTGGAGTTTGGACAACGATGAAAAACTGTTTTTT.

J is TRBJ2-7 and V is TRBV2, with 7 nucleotides matching TRBD2. This CDR3 has 16 amino acids. V lost 2 bases and J lost 0; bases outside the gene matches: 7. The germline V gene encodes CDR1 SNHLY and CDR2 FYNNEI. CDR3: CASSESQRGDSYEQYF. For the CDR3, the DNA is TGTGCCAGCAGTGAATCGCAGCGGGGAGACTCCTACGAGCAGTACTTC.

This clone was detected a few times. V usage is TRBV20-1 and J usage is TRBJ1-2, with D unresolved. The CDR3 loop spans 9 amino acids. The germline CDR1 and CDR2 sequences are DFQATT and SNEGSKA (reference sequence). Trimming pared 6 bases from V and 6 bases from J, leaving 5 bases between. CDR3: CSALDGYTF. CDR3 DNA sequence: TGCAGTGCCTTAGATGGCTACACCTTC.

The V call is TRBV11-2, the J call TRBJ2-7; 8 bases fit TRBD1. In germline, CDR1 is SGHAT, CDR2 FQNNGV. With V trimmed by 2 bases and J by 6 bases, 9 bases remained unmatched. The CDR3 covers 15 residues. The CDR3 reads CASSLRVTGEGEQYF. In DNA, the CDR3 is TGTGCCAGCAGCTTACGAGTGACAGGGGAAGGCGAGCAGTACTTC.

The genes are TRBV18 and TRBJ2-3; maybe TRBD1 (5 bases). Germline CDR1 KGHSH, CDR2 LQKENI. V was trimmed by 2 bases and J by 0 bases, leaving 6 bases between them. This CDR3 region has 14 residues. As DNA, the CDR3 is TGTGCCAGCTCACCAAGGACAAGCACAGATACGCAGTATTTT. Its protein is CASSPRTSTDTQYF.

The chain employs TRBV5-1 and TRBJ2-2, with no clear D. The V end lost 0 bases, the J end lost 0 bases, and 3 bases lay between the germline ends. The CDR3 is 14 amino acids. Germline V gives CDR1 SGHRS, CDR2 YFSETQ. CDR3 region: CASSLGTNTGELFF. The CDR3 DNA sequence: TGCGCCAGCAGCTTGGGTACGAACACCGGGGAGCTGTTTTTT.

This sequence joins TRBV30 and TRBJ2-5; D remains unclear. CDR1 is GTSNPN, CDR2 SVGIG, per germline (reference sequence). The CDR3 runs to 11 residues. Trimming cost V 4 bases and J 2 bases, with 5 bases left between them. The CDR3 loop is CAWTLQETQYF. The CDR3 DNA reads TGTGCCTGGACACTACAAGAGACCCAGTACTTC.

The chain employs TRBV27 and TRBJ2-4, with TRBD1 matching 7 bases. The germline gives CDR1 MNHEY, CDR2 SMNVEV (reference sequence). There are 20 residues in the CDR3. The junction had 20 bases not matched to a gene; V was cut back by 6 bases and J by 0 bases. The CDR3 is CASSPWDSQVGPIAKNIQYF. DNA of the CDR3: TGTGCCAGCAGCCCATGGGACAGCCAAGTGGGTCCTATAGCCAAAAACATTCAGTACTTC.

The chain employs TRBV7-2 and TRBJ1-1; possible D gene TRBD1, 5 bases. The V and J ends lost 2 bases and 10 bases respectively, with 14 bases between them. Per the germline V gene, CDR1 is SGHTA and CDR2 is FQGNSA. CDR3 length equals 13 residues. In DNA, the CDR3 is TGTGCCAGCAGCTTACAGACGGTGGGGGGAGCTTTCTTT. This translates into CASSLQTVGGAFF.

This clone was detected a few times. The chain has TRBV3-1 (or the pseudogene TRBV3-2) and TRBJ1-2; a possible D gene is TRBD1 (6 bases). Germline V gene lookup returns CDR1 LGHDT and CDR2 YNNKEL (reference sequence). The V end was cut by 7 bases, the J end by 6 bases, with 21 bases between. This CDR3 region has 15 residues. Here the CDR3 reads CASTLGETRGNGYTF. CDR3 sequence (DNA): TGTGCCAGCACCCTGGGGGAGACAAGGGGGAATGGCTACACCTTC.

This rearrangement joins TRBV9 to TRBJ1-2, with TRBD1 matching 8 bases. The CDR3 is 14 residues long. CDR1 is SGDLS, CDR2 YYNGEE, per germline. The junction had 8 bases not matched to a gene; V was cut back by 3 bases and J by 7 bases. The CDR3 is CASSAASGGSGYTF. The CDR3 DNA reads TGTGCCAGCAGCGCAGCGTCAGGGGGCTCTGGCTACACCTTC.

The chain is built from TRBV6-5 and TRBJ1-2, with TRBD1 matching over 7 bases. The V and J ends lost 6 bases and 8 bases, in that order; junction bases with no gene match: 9. CDR1 and CDR2 (germline): MNHEY, SVGAGI. This CDR3 is built from 13 residues. The CDR3 DNA is TGTGCCAGCAGGCAGGGGACAGCAGCAGGCTACACCTTC. Its protein is CASRQGTAAGYTF.

This clone turned up a few times. The V and J genes are TRBV4-3 and TRBJ1-5; TRBD1 might be the D (5 bases). Germline assignment: CDR1 LGHNA and CDR2 YSLEER. With 4 bases removed from V and 4 bases from J, the gap between germline ends came to 11 bases. CDR3 length equals 14 residues. The CDR3 coding sequence is TGCGCCAGCAGCCCGGAACAGGAAAATCAGCCCCAGCATTTT. Protein: CASSPEQENQPQHF.

The rearrangement links TRBV18 to TRBJ1-2, with a possible D match to TRBD1 (5 bases). The V end lost 1 base, the J end lost 2 bases, and 11 bases lay between the germline ends. This CDR3 spans 15 amino acids. Per germline, CDR1 KGHSH and CDR2 LQKENI. The CDR3 sequence is CASSPLAGLNYGYTF. As DNA, the CDR3 is TGTGCCAGCTCACCACTTGCAGGGTTGAACTATGGCTACACCTTC.

This chain joins TRBV4-1 and TRBJ1-1, with D uncertain. This CDR3 comprises 14 residues. Germline lookup yields CDR1 MGHRA and CDR2 YSYEKL. V lost 0 bases, J lost 6 bases, and 11 bases lay in between. The CDR3 nucleotides read TGCGCCAGCAGCCAAGAATTAGGTCGGGCTGAAGCTTTCTTT. This codes for CASSQELGRAEAFF.

This clone was found once. The chain uses TRBV7-2 and TRBJ2-5; 8 bases are shared with TRBD1. The germline CDR1 and CDR2 sequences are SGHTA and FQGNSA. CDR3 length: 19 residues. The junction had 20 bases not matched to a gene; V was cut back by 4 bases and J by 4 bases. The CDR3 DNA follows: TGTGCCAGCAGCTACGATGGACAAGGACAGGGTGAAATAGGAGAGACCCAGTACTTC. This encodes CASSYDGQGQGEIGETQYF.

This chain links TRBV19 with TRBJ1-2, with D possibly being TRBD1 (6 bases). Trimming took 2 bases from V and 0 from J, leaving 19 bases between them. The CDR3 runs to 18 residues. From germline, CDR1 is LNHDA and CDR2 SQIVND (reference sequence). The CDR3 reads CASSISGPDRRTNYGYTF. CDR3 DNA sequence: TGTGCCAGTAGTATATCGGGACCCGACAGGCGTACTAACTATGGCTACACCTTC.

This sequence joins TRBV5-5 and TRBJ1-3; 7 positions agree with TRBD1. Germline V gene lookup returns CDR1 SGHKS and CDR2 YYEKEE (reference sequence). This CDR3 comprises 17 residues. After removal of 5 bases from V and 0 bases from J, the junction contained 11 bases not matched to a gene. CDR3 sequence: CASRSLDRLNSGNTIYF. The CDR3 DNA reads TGTGCCAGCAGGTCACTGGACAGGCTTAACTCTGGAAACACCATATATTTT.

CDR3: CASSPLLYSGNTIYF. The CDR3, as DNA: TGTGCCAGCAGCCCCTTACTATACTCTGGAAACACCATATATTTT. The chain uses TRBV7-9 and TRBJ1-3; no reliable D call. This CDR3 comprises 15 residues. Germline-derived CDR1 and CDR2 are SEHNR and FQNEAQ (reference sequence). V was pared by 5 bases and J by 0 bases, with 11 bases between.

On this clone: Relative to the germline gene, one junction end is altered; a read error may explain this. The chain recombines TRBV7-7 with TRBJ2-2; a possible D gene is TRBD2 (6 bases). Germline V gene data show CDR1 as SSHAT and CDR2 as FNYEAQ (reference sequence). The CDR3 consists of 15 residues. Here the CDR3 DNA reads TGTGCTAGCAGCTCAGGCGGAGGGAGCACCGGGGAGCTGTTTTTT. Translation gives CASSSGGGSTGELFF.

The V and J genes are TRBV7-3 and TRBJ1-5; D remains unclear. The germline CDR1 and CDR2 sequences are SGHTA and FQGTGA. The CDR3 covers 15 residues. The germline V and J ends were trimmed by 2 bases and 0 bases, with 8 bases remaining between them. For the CDR3, the DNA is TGTGCCAGCAGCTTAGGGAGGAATAGCAATCAGCCCCAGCATTTT. It is translated as CASSLGRNSNQPQHF.

This rearrangement joins TRBV28 to TRBJ2-7, with a tentative D call TRBD2 (5 bases). The CDR3 runs 17 residues. V lost 2 bases and J 1 base, leaving 18 bases between the germline ends. CDR1 and CDR2 (germline): MDHEN, SYDVKM. The CDR3 sequence is CASSLVLFTSGSYEQYF. The CDR3 bases are TGTGCCAGCAGTTTAGTACTATTCACTTCGGGATCCTACGAGCAGTACTTC.

As to this clone: The same CDR3 is also encoded by other DNA sequences in this sample. The chain employs TRBV29-1 and TRBJ2-2; 9 bases fit TRBD1. V lost 6 bases, J lost 1 base, and 0 bases stayed unmatched. Germline loops: CDR1 SQVTM, CDR2 ANQGSEA. This CDR3 comprises 13 residues. The CDR3 is CSVDRGNTGELFF. The DNA of the CDR3 is TGCAGCGTGGACAGGGGGAACACCGGGGAGCTGTTTTTT.

This clone appeared a few times. The gene calls are TRBV5-1 and TRBJ1-2, with D possibly being TRBD1 (6 bases). V shed 4 bases and J shed 5 bases, with 18 bases lying between them. Germline CDR1 SGHRS, CDR2 YFSETQ. CDR3 length: 15 amino acids. CDR3 protein: CASSDRTAQGYGYTF. DNA for the CDR3: TGCGCCAGCAGCGACCGGACAGCCCAGGGGTATGGCTACACCTTC.

CDR3 region: CASSFGLHPYGYTF. The CDR3 DNA follows: TGTGCCAGTAGTTTTGGACTTCATCCCTATGGCTACACCTTC. The V and J genes are TRBV19 and TRBJ1-2; no firm D call. The CDR3 length is 14 residues. The V and J ends lost 5 bases and 4 bases respectively, with 14 bases between them. Per the germline V gene, CDR1 is LNHDA and CDR2 is SQIVND (reference sequence).

The V and J genes are TRBV28 and TRBJ1-1, with a weak D call TRBD1 (5 bases). There are 14 residues in the CDR3. Germline CDR1 is MDHEN and CDR2 is SYDVKM. Between the trimmed V and J ends, which lost 6 bases and 13 bases, there was a span of 24 bases. The CDR3 sequence is CASSLNNRLRESFF. CDR3 coding DNA: TGTGCCAGCAGCCTGAACAACAGGCTACGGGAGAGTTTCTTT. The full variable domain, its missing parts supplied by reference TRBV28 and TRBJ1-1, is DVKVTQSSRYLVKRTGEKVFLECVQDMDHENMFWYRQDPGLGLRLIYFSYDVKMKEKGDIPEGYSVSREKKERFSLILESASTNQTSMYLCASSLNNRLRESFFGQGTRLTVV.

Concerning this clone itself: Other DNA sequences within the sample encode an identical CDR3. The chain is built from TRBV5-1 and TRBJ2-1; 9 nucleotides match TRBD1. Germline assignment: CDR1 SGHRS and CDR2 YFSETQ. Germline trimming cut 4 bases from V and 2 bases from J; bases unmatched to any gene: 4. This CDR3 comprises 15 residues. CDR3 region: CASSPGTGTYNEQFF. The CDR3 DNA reads TGCGCCAGCAGCCCAGGGACAGGGACCTACAATGAGCAGTTCTTC.